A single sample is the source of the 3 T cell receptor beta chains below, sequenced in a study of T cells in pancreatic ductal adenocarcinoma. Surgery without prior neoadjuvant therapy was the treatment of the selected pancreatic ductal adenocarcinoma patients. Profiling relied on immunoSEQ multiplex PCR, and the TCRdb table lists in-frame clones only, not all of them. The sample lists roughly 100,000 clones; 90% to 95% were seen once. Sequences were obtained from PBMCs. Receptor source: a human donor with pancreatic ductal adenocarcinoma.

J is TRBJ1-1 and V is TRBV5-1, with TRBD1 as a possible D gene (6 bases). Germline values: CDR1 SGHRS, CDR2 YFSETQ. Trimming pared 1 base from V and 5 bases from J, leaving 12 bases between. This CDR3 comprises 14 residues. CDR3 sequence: CASSLFGGETEAFF. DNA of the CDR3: TGCGCCAGCAGCTTGTTTGGGGGCGAGACTGAAGCTTTCTTT.

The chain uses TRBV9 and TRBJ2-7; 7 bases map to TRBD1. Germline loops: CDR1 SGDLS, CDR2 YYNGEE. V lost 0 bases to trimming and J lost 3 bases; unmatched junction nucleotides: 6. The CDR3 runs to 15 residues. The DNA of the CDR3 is TGTGCCAGCAGCGTAGGAGCTGGGGACAGCTACGAGCAGTACTTC. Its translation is CASSVGAGDSYEQYF.

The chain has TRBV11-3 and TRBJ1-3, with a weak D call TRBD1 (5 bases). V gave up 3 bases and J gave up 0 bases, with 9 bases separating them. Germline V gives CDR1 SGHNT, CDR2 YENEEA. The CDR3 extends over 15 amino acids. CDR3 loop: CASSLMGGSGNTIYF. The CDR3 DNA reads TGTGCCAGCAGCTTGATGGGGGGCTCTGGAAACACCATATATTTT.